This is a list of T cell receptor beta chains from one sample in a study of sequential checkpoint blockade in melanoma. The repertoire was sequenced with immunoSEQ multiplex PCR; TCRdb's copy has only in-frame clones and lacks some. The sample holds some 20,000 clones, roughly 59% seen once. The sequences come from CD8+ T cells sorted from blood (inferred from file names), collected from a patient given nivolumab and ipilimumab in sequence. The receptors here all came from a human donor with melanoma. Each CDR3 is given with its conserved first and last residue. The order of the fields is J gene, clone size, D gene, V gene, CDR3 protein, CDR3 DNA. A D gene is named only where the DNA matches it firmly. A clone size is listed for some rows: how often the clone was seen (once, few, many), or a class if it is expanded.

>TRBJ2-1|-|-|TRBV4-1
CASSQSVFTGQINYEQFF
TGCGCCAGCAGCCAATCGGTTTTTACGGGACAAATTAACTATGAGCAGTTCTTC
>TRBJ2-5|few|TRBD2|TRBV30
CAWIGLADQETQYF
TGTGCCTGGATCGGGCTAGCGGACCAAGAGACCCAGTACTTC
>TRBJ2-3|once|-|TRBV23-1
CASNTVRTDTQYF
TGCGCCAGCAACACAGTACGCACAGATACGCAGTATTTT
>TRBJ1-1|-|TRBD1|TRBV30
CAWGQGALTEAFF
TGTGCCTGGGGACAGGGGGCGCTCACTGAAGCTTTCTTT
>TRBJ1-6|few|-|TRBV7-9
CASSVMGLGVLHF
TGTGCCAGCAGCGTCATGGGCCTGGGAGTTCTCCACTTT
>TRBJ1-1|-|-|TRBV7-9
CASSLDYTEAFF
TGTGCCAGCAGCTTGGACTACACTGAAGCTTTCTTT
>TRBJ2-7|once|TRBD1|TRBV13
CASSIRQGTYEQYF
TGTGCCAGCAGCATAAGACAGGGGACCTACGAGCAGTACTTC
>TRBJ1-1|-|-|TRBV18
CASSPAGNTEAFF
TGTGCCAGCTCACCTGCAGGGAACACTGAAGCTTTCTTT
>TRBJ2-1|-|TRBD2|TRBV7-6
CASSTRDYDNEQFF
TGTGCCAGCAGCACCCGGGACTACGACAATGAGCAGTTCTTC
>TRBJ2-5|-|-|TRBV5-6
CASSLAGGYQETQYF
TGTGCCAGCAGCTTGGCCGGGGGTTACCAAGAGACCCAGTACTTC
>TRBJ2-3|-|-|TRBV30
CAWSVGGGGSDTQYF
TGTGCCTGGAGTGTGGGAGGGGGGGGATCAGATACGCAGTATTTT
>TRBJ2-1|-|-|TRBV20-1
CSASNNEQFF
TGCAGTGCTAGTAACAATGAGCAGTTCTTC
>TRBJ2-5|-|-|TRBV21-1
CASSKGGPDQETQYF
TGTGCCAGCAGCAAAGGAGGCCCAGACCAAGAGACCCAGTACTTC
>TRBJ2-2|-|TRBD1|TRBV7-6
CASSSTGGNGELFF
TGTGCCAGCAGCTCCACAGGGGGTAACGGGGAGCTGTTTTTT
>TRBJ2-7|-|-|TRBV27
CASSPLISYEQYF
TGTGCCAGCAGTCCACTAATAAGTTACGAGCAGTACTTC
>TRBJ1-6|-|TRBD1|TRBV2
CASSAGGGNSPLHF
TGTGCCAGCAGTGCAGGGGGCGGTAATTCACCCCTCCACTTT
>TRBJ2-5|-|TRBD1|TRBV9
CASSEQGTEETQYF
TGTGCCAGCAGCGAGCAAGGGACAGAAGAGACCCAGTACTTC
>TRBJ2-5|-|-|TRBV27
CASSLMGGASKETQYF
TGTGCCAGCAGTCTCATGGGGGGAGCGTCCAAGGAGACCCAGTACTTC
>TRBJ2-7|-|TRBD2|TRBV29-1
CSVEISGFSYSYEQYF
TGCAGCGTTGAAATTAGCGGGTTCTCTTACTCCTACGAGCAGTACTTC
>TRBJ1-2|-|-|TRBV9
CASSMGAATNYGYTF
TGTGCCAGCAGCATGGGGGCCGCTACTAACTATGGCTACACCTTC
>TRBJ1-2|-|-|TRBV21-1
CASSKRTGTSVDYGYTF
TGTGCCAGCAGCAAAAGGACAGGGACTTCAGTAGACTATGGCTACACCTTC
>TRBJ2-1|once|TRBD2|TRBV27
CASSLPGLAGAYNEQFF
TGTGCCAGCAGTCTGCCGGGACTAGCGGGAGCTTACAATGAGCAGTTCTTC
>TRBJ2-3|-|TRBD1|TRBV19
CASSPSGTGVSTDTQYF
TGTGCCAGTAGCCCCTCAGGGACAGGGGTTAGCACAGATACGCAGTATTTT
>TRBJ2-7|few|-|TRBV4-1
CASSQESTTSAEQYF
TGCGCCAGCAGCCAAGAATCGACTACCTCGGCCGAGCAGTACTTC
>TRBJ2-7|medium-sized|-|TRBV21-1
CASSKPDRPYEQYF
TGTGCCAGCAGCAAACCCGACAGACCCTACGAGCAGTACTTC
>TRBJ2-2|-|TRBD1|TRBV6-5
CASSYAGTATGELFF
TGTGCCAGCAGTTACGCAGGGACAGCCACCGGGGAGCTGTTTTTT
>TRBJ2-5|-|-|TRBV2
CASSDRLSQETQYF
TGTGCCAGCAGTGATCGACTCTCACAAGAGACCCAGTACTTC
>TRBJ2-2|-|TRBD2|TRBV19
CASSTTLTSGERGDTGELFF
TGTGCCAGTAGTACGACCTTGACTAGCGGGGAAAGGGGCGACACCGGGGAGCTGTTTTTT
>TRBJ1-1|medium-sized|-|TRBV7-9
CASSFSRGSDTEAFF
TGTGCCAGCAGCTTCAGCCGCGGGTCGGACACTGAAGCTTTCTTT
>TRBJ2-7|-|-|TRBV30
CAWSIQSYEQYF
TGTGCCTGGAGTATCCAGTCCTACGAGCAGTACTTC
>TRBJ2-1|few|-|TRBV2
CASFEYAGARYNEQFF
TGTGCCAGCTTTGAATATGCAGGGGCGCGTTACAATGAGCAGTTCTTC
>TRBJ2-7|-|TRBD1|TRBV7-6
CASSNPGQGAYEQYF
TGTGCCAGCAGCAATCCGGGACAGGGGGCCTACGAGCAGTACTTC
>TRBJ1-1|-|-|TRBV19
CASSRGGHTEAFF
TGTGCCAGTAGTAGGGGAGGGCACACTGAAGCTTTCTTT
>TRBJ2-7|-|TRBD2|TRBV10-3
CAIRPGLAGSYEQYF
TGTGCCATCAGACCGGGACTAGCCGGATCCTACGAGCAGTACTTC
>TRBJ2-1|-|TRBD1|TRBV27
CASSLGRGPYNEQFF
TGTGCCAGCAGTTTGGGCAGGGGGCCCTACAATGAGCAGTTCTTC
>TRBJ2-3|-|-|TRBV29-1
CSAEPSGSTDTQYF
TGCAGCGCAGAGCCGTCCGGGAGCACAGATACGCAGTATTTT
>TRBJ2-7|few|-|TRBV5-5
CASSWLMVGPYEQYF
TGTGCCAGCAGCTGGCTCATGGTGGGCCCCTACGAGCAGTACTTC
>TRBJ1-1|-|-|TRBV7-9
CASSAPGWGDTEAFF
TGTGCCAGCAGCGCTCCAGGGTGGGGGGACACTGAAGCTTTCTTT
>TRBJ2-3|few|-|TRBV6-6
CATRNDRRTDTQYF
TGTGCCACCAGAAATGACAGACGCACAGATACGCAGTATTTT
>TRBJ1-5|-|-|TRBV11-1
CASSLAYRERSQPQHF
TGTGCCAGCAGCTTAGCTTACAGGGAACGGAGTCAGCCCCAGCATTTT
>TRBJ2-6|-|-|TRBV28
CASSSDSISGANVLTF
TGTGCCAGCAGTTCGGACAGTATCTCTGGGGCCAACGTCCTGACTTTC
>TRBJ1-3|-|-|TRBV7-8
CASSLGESSGNTIYF
TGTGCCAGCAGCTTAGGGGAGAGCTCTGGAAACACCATATATTTT
>TRBJ2-2|-|-|TRBV6-5
CASSWGLTANTGELFF
TGTGCCAGCAGTTGGGGACTGACCGCGAACACCGGGGAGCTGTTTTTT
>TRBJ2-2|-|-|TRBV7-6
CASSSSVLRGGELFF
TGTGCCAGCAGCTCATCCGTCCTCAGGGGCGGGGAGCTGTTTTTT
>TRBJ2-2|-|-|TRBV6-5
CASSYIRNTGELFF
TGTGCCAGCAGTTATATTAGAAACACCGGGGAGCTGTTTTTT
>TRBJ1-1|-|-|TRBV5-4
CASSLPQGSMNTEAFF
TGTGCCAGCAGCTTGCCACAGGGTTCCATGAACACTGAAGCTTTCTTT
>TRBJ1-4|-|-|TRBV7-6
CASSQFITGGDEKLFF
TGTGCCAGCAGCCAATTTATCACGGGTGGCGATGAAAAACTGTTTTTT
>TRBJ2-7|-|-|TRBV2
CASSDPGPHYEQYF
TGTGCCAGCAGTGACCCGGGTCCGCATTACGAGCAGTACTTC
>TRBJ2-7|-|TRBD1|TRBV10-3
CAISERGQGPYEQYF
TGTGCCATCAGTGAGCGGGGACAGGGGCCCTACGAGCAGTACTTC
>TRBJ1-2|-|-|TRBV18
CASSPSANYGYTF
TGTGCCAGCTCACCGTCTGCTAACTATGGCTACACCTTC
>TRBJ2-1|-|TRBD2|TRBV9
CASSVVRSGTGFNEQFF
TGTGCCAGCAGCGTAGTTCGTAGCGGGACTGGGTTCAATGAGCAGTTCTTC
>TRBJ1-1|-|-|TRBV6-6
CASSYSSGGAEAFF
TGTGCCAGCAGTTACTCATCGGGAGGGGCGGAAGCTTTCTTT
>TRBJ2-7|-|TRBD2|TRBV10-3
CAISGTGTSGRNEQYF
TGTGCCATCAGTGGCACGGGGACTAGCGGGCGGAACGAGCAGTACTTC